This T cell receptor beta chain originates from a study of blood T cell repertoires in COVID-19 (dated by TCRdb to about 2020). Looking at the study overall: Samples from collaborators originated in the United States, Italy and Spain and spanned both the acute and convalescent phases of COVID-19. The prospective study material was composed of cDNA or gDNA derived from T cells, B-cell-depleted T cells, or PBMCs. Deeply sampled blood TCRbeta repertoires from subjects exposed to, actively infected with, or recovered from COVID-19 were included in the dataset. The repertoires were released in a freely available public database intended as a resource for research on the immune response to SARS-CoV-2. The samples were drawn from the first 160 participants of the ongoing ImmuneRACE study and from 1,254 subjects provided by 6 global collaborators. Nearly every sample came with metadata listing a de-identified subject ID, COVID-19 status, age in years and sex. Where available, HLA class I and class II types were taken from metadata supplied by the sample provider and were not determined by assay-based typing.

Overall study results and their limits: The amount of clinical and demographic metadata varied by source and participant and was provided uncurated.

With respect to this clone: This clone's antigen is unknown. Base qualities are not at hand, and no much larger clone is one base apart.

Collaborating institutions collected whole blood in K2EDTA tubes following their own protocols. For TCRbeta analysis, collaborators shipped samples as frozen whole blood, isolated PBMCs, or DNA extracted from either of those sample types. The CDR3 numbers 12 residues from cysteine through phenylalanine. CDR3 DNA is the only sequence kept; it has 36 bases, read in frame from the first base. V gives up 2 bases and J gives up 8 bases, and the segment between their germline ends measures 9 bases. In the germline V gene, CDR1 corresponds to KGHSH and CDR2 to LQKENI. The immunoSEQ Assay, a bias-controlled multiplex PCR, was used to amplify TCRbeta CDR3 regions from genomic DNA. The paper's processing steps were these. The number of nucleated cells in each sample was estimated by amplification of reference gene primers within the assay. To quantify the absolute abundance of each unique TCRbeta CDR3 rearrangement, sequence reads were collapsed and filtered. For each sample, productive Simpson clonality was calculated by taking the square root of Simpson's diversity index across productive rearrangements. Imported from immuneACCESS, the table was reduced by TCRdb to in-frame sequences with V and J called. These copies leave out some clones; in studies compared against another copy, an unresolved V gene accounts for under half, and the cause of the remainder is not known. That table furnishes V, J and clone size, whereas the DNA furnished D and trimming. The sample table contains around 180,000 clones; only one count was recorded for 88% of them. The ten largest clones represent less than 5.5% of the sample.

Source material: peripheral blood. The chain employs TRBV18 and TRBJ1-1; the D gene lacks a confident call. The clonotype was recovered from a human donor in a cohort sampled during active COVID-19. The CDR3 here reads CASSPLTGEAFF. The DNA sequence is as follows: TGTGCCAGCTCACCATTGACGGGGGAAGCTTTCTTT. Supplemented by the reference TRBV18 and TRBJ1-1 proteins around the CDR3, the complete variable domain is NAGVMQNPRHLVRRRGQEARLRCSPMKGHSHVYWYRQLPEEGLKFMVYLQKENIIDESGMPKERFSAEFPKEGPSILRIQQVVRGDSAAYFCASSPLTGEAFFGQGTRLTVV.